Included here is one T cell receptor (beta chain) sequence, with context. These data come from a study of blood T cell repertoires in COVID-19. About the study: The United States, Italy and Spain provided the acute and convalescent COVID-19 samples. Sources were T cells, B-cell-depleted T cells, or PBMCs; the material itself was cDNA or gDNA.

Enrollment of patients from Seattle took place during active infection, with longitudinal follow-up. Original methodology: Using reference gene primer amplification, nucleated cell counts were estimated. Using immunoSEQ multiplex PCR, the repertoire was profiled, and TCRdb retains in-frame clones only, with some absent. V and J calls and clone size are those listed in that table; D and trimming were worked out from the DNA. The data contain 250,000 to 300,000 clones, around 90% of them singletons. The source of this sequence is a woman between 70 and 85 years old with COVID-19, enrolled during active disease. The sample was peripheral blood.

The CDR3 DNA reads TGTGCCAGCAGTTTACAGGACCAAGAGACCCAGTACTTC. This sequence encodes CASSLQDQETQYF. The genes are TRBV12-3 or TRBV12-4 and TRBJ2-5; D not certain. This CDR3 has 13 residues. Trimming stripped 2 bases from V and 0 bases from J, with 4 bases between.